This T cell receptor beta chain originates from a study of cytomegalovirus exposure and HLA in healthy donors. Unmatched junction bases numbered 5, after V lost 5 bases and J lost 4 bases. Germline-derived CDR1 and CDR2 are MNHEY and SVGAGI. CDR3 length: 15 residues. PCR used 60 Vbeta primers and 13 Jbeta primers. The method was immunoSEQ multiplex PCR; TCRdb's version includes in-frame clones alone and lacks a portion of them. This sample has fewer than 150,000 clones, with more than 70% found just once. The clonotype comes from a woman in her twenties or thirties in good health and CMV-seropositive. The rearrangement uses TRBV6-5 and TRBJ2-2; 9 nucleotides align to TRBD1. The sequenced material came from PBMCs. CDR3 nucleotides: TGTGCCAGCAGTCCCGGGACAGGGTCCACCGGGGAGCTGTTTTTT. Translated: CASSPGTGSTGELFF.